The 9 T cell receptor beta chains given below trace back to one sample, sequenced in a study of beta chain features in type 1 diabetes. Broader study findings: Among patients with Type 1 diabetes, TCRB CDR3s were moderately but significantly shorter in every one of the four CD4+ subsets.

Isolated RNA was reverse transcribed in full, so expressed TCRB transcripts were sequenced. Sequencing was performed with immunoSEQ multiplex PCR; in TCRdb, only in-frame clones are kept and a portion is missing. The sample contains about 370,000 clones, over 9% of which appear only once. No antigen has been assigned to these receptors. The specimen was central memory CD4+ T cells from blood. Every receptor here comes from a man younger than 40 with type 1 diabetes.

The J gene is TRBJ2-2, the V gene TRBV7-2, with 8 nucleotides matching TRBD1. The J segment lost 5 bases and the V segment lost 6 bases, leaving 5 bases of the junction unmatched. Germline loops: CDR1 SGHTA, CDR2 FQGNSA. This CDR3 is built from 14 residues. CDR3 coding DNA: TGTGCCAGCAGGCAAAACAGGGGGACCGGGGAGCTGTTTTTT. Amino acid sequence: CASRQNRGTGELFF.

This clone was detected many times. The chain's CDR3 is CASSPPWSSSTNEQFF. The DNA of the CDR3 is TGCGCCAGCAGCCCCCCCTGGAGCTCTAGCACCAATGAGCAGTTCTTC. The rearrangement joins TRBV4-1 to TRBJ2-1, with D possibly being TRBD2 (5 bases). This CDR3 comprises 16 residues. Germline CDR1 reads MGHRA; CDR2 reads YSYEKL. V lost 4 bases and J lost 6, with 19 bases in between.

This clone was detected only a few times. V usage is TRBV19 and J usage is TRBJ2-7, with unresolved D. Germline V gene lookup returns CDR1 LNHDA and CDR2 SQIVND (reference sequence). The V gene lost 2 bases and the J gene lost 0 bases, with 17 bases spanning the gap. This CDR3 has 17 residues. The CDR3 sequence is CASSIRPPARNSYEQYF. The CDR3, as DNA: TGTGCCAGTAGTATACGCCCGCCGGCGAGAAACTCCTACGAGCAGTACTTC.

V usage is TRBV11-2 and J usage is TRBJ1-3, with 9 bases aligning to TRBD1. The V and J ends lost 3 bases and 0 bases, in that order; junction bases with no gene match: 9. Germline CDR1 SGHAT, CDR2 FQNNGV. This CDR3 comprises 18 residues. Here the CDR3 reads CASSFTGTGLHSGNTIYF. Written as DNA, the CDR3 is TGTGCCAGCAGCTTTACCGGGACAGGGCTACACTCTGGAAACACCATATATTTT.

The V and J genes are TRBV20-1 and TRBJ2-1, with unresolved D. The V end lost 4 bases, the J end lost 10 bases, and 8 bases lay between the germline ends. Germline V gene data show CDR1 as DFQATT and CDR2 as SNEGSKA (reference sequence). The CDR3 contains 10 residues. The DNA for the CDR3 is TGCAGTGCTACCCTAAGGGAGCAGTTCTTC. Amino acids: CSATLREQFF.

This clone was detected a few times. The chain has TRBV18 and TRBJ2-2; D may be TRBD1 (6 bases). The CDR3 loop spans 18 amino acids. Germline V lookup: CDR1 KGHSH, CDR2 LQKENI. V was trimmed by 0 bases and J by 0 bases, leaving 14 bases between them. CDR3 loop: CASSPPLQGPPNTGELFF. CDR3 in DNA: TGTGCCAGCTCACCACCATTACAGGGCCCACCGAACACCGGGGAGCTGTTTTTT.

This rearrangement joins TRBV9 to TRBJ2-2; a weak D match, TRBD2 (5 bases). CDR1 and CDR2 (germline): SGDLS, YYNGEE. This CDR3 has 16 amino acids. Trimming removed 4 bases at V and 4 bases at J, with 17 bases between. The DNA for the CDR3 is TGTGCCAGCAGCTTAGCCCTCCGTCGGGGCACCGGGGAGCTGTTTTTT. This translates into CASSLALRRGTGELFF.

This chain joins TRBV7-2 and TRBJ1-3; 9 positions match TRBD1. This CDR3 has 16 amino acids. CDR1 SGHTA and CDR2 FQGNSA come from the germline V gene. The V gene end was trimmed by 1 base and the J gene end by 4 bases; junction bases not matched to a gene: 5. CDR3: CASSLVGQGTGNTIYF. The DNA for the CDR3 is TGTGCCAGCAGCTTAGTGGGACAGGGTACAGGAAACACCATATATTTT.

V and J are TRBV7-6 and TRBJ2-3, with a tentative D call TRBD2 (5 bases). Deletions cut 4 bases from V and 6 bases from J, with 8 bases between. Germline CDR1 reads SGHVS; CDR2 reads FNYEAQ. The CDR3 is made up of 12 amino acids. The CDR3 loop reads CASSSGVDTQYF. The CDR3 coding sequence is TGTGCCAGCAGCTCCGGGGTTGATACGCAGTATTTT.